This TCR beta chain derives from a study of OX40 agonist ivuxolimab in advanced cancers. Findings of the study overall: CD4+ and CD8+ blood T cells expanded clonally by week 6 at 0.1 to 3.0 mg/kg.

CDR1 and CDR2 from the germline V gene are SEHNR and FQNEAQ (reference sequence). There are 16 residues in the CDR3. The V end was cut by 0 bases, the J end by 1 base, with 9 bases between. For this clone: Its antigen is undetermined.

The table came from immunoSEQ multiplex PCR; TCRdb's copy has only in-frame clones and leaves some out. The sample yields 78,000 or so clones, more than 85% seen once. This sequence originates from an adult with an advanced solid tumor such as melanoma, head and neck, liver or kidney cancer. The chain links TRBV7-9 to TRBJ1-4, with no clear D. The sequenced sample was CD4+ or CD8+ T cells sorted from blood, obtained in a trial of the OX40 agonist ivuxolimab. The CDR3 DNA reads as TGTGCCAGCAGCTTAGCGTCGGGTGGAACTAATGAAAAACTGTTTTTT. Its protein is CASSLASGGTNEKLFF.